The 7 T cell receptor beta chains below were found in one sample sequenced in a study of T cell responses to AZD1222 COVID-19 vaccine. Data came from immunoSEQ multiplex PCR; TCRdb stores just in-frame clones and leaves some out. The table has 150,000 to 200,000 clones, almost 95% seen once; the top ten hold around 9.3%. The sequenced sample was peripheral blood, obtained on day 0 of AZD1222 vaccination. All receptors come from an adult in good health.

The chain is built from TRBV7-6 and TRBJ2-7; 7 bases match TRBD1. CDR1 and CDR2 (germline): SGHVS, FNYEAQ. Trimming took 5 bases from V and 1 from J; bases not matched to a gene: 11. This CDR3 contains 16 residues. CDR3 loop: CASSPYPKGASYEQYF. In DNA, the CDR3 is TGTGCCAGCAGCCCCTACCCTAAGGGGGCATCCTACGAGCAGTACTTC.

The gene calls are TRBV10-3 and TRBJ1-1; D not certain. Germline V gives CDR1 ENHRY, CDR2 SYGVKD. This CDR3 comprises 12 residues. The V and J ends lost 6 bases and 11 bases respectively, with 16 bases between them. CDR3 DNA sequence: TGTGCCATCAGGGGATCCGGAACAGCGGCTTTCTTT. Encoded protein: CAIRGSGTAAFF.

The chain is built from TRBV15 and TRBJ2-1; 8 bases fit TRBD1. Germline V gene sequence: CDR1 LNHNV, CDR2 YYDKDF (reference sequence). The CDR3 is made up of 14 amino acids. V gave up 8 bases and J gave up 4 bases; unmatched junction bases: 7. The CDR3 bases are TGTGCCACCGTTCGGACAGGGACATACAATGAGCAGTTCTTC. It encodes CATVRTGTYNEQFF.

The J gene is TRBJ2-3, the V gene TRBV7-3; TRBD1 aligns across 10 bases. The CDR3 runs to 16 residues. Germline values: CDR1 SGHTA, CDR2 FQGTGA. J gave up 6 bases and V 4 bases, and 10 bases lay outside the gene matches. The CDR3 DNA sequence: TGTGCCAGCAGCTCTCCGGGACAGGGGAAGGGGGATACGCAGTATTTT. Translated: CASSSPGQGKGDTQYF. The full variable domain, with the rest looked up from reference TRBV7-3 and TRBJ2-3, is GAGVSQTPSNKVTEKGKYVELRCDPISGHTALYWYRQSLGQGPEFLIYFQGTGAADDSGLPNDRFFAVRPEGSVSTLKIQRTERGDSAVYLCASSSPGQGKGDTQYFGPGTRLTVL.

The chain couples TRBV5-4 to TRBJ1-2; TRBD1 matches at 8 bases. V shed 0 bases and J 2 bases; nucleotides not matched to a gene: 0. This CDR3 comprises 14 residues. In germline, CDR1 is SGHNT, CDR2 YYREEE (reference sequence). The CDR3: CASSLGQGNYGYTF. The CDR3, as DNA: TGTGCCAGCAGCTTGGGACAGGGGAACTATGGCTACACCTTC.

DNA for the CDR3: TGTGCCAGCAGTTTATCTTCTGTAGGGGGGGAGCTGTTTTTT. Its protein product is CASSLSSVGGELFF. The chain is built from TRBV27 and TRBJ2-2; D is ambiguous. Deletions cut 0 bases from V and 8 bases from J, with 10 bases between. Germline CDR1 reads MNHEY; CDR2 reads SMNVEV (reference sequence). The CDR3 is made up of 14 amino acids.

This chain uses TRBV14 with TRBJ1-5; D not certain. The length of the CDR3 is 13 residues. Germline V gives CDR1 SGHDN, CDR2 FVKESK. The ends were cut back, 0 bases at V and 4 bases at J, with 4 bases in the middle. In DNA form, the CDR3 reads TGTGCCAGCAGCCAAGATCGGAATCAGCCCCAGCATTTT. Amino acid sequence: CASSQDRNQPQHF.